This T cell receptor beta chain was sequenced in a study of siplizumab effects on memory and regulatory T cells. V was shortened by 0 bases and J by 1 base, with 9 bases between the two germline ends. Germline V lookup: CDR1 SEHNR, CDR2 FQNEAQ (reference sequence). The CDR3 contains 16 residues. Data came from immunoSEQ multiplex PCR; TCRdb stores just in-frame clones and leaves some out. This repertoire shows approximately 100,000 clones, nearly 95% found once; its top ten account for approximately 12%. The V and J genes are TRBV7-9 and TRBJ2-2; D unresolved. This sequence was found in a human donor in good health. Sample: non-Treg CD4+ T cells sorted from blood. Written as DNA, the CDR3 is TGTGCCAGCAGCTTAGCGGGGATGCAGAACACCGGGGAGCTGTTTTTT. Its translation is CASSLAGMQNTGELFF. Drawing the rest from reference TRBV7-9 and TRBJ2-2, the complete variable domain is DTGVSQNPRHKITKRGQNVTFRCDPISEHNRLYWYRQTLGQGPEFLTYFQNEAQLEKSRLLSDRFSAERPKGSFSTLEIQRTEQGDSAMYLCASSLAGMQNTGELFFGEGSRLTVL.